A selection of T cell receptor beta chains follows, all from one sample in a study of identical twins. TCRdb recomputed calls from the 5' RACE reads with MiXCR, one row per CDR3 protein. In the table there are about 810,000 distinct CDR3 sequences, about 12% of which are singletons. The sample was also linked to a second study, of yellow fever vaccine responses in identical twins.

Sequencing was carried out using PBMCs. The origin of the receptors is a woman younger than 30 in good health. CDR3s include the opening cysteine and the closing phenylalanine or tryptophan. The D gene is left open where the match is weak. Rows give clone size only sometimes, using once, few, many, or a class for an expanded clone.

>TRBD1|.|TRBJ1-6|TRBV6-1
TGTGCCAGCAGCCCTTTGGGGACAGGGCATTCACCCCTCCACTTT
CASSPLGTGHSPLHF
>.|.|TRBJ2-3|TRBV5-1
TGCGCCAGCAGCGGGACACCCACTAGCACAGATACGCAGTATTTT
CASSGTPTSTDTQYF
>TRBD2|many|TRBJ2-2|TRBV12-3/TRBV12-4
TGTGCCAGCAGTTTTTTGGCGGGAGGGTATACCGGGGAGCTGTTTTTT
CASSFLAGGYTGELFF
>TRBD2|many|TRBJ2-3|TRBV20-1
TGCAGTGCTAGAGATTCCACCGGGACTAGGGGAGGAGATACGCAGTATTTT
CSARDSTGTRGGDTQYF
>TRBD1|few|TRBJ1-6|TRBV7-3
TGTGCCAGCAGCCTGACAGGGGTAAATTCACCCCTCCACTTT
CASSLTGVNSPLHF
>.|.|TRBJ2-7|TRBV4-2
TGTGCCAGCAGCCAATTTCGGGAGTACGAGCAGTACTTC
CASSQFREYEQYF
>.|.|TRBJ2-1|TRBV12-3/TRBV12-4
TGTGCCAGCAGTTTAGGACCAGCGGGTAATGAGCAGTTCTTC
CASSLGPAGNEQFF
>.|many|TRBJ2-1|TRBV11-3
TGTGCCAGCAGCTTAGCTAGAAAGTGGTACAATGAGCAGTTCTTC
CASSLARKWYNEQFF
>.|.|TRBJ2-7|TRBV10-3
TGTGCAATCGGGATAGACTACGAGCAGTACTTC
CAIGIDYEQYF
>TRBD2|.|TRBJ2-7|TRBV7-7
TGTGCCAGCAGCTCGACTAGCGGGGGGGAGCAGTACTTC
CASSSTSGGEQYF
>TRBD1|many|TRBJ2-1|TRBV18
TGCGCCAGCAGCCCCGGGACAGGAGCCTACAATGAGCAGTTCTTC
CASSPGTGAYNEQFF
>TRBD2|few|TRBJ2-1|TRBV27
TGTGCCAGCAGTCGGTACCGGGGGGGTGAGCAGTTCTTC
CASSRYRGGEQFF
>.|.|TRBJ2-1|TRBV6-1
TGTGCCAGCAGCGGAGGCCGATCGGCTCCCTACAATGAGCAGTTCTTC
CASSGGRSAPYNEQFF
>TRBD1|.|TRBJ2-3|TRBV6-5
TGTGCCAGCAGTTACCGAACCAGGACAGGGGGCAACACAGATACGCAGTATTTT
CASSYRTRTGGNTDTQYF
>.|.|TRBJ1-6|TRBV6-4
TGTGCCAGCAGTGACTCGTTCGGGGGTTCACCCCTCCACTTT
CASSDSFGGSPLHF
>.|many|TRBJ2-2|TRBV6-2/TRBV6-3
TGTGCCAGCAGTTACTCGATTCTCCGCCCAAGCAACACCGGGGAGCTGTTTTTT
CASSYSILRPSNTGELFF
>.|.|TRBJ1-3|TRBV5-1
TGCGCCAGCAGCATCGGAGACGTAAGCTCTGGAAACACCATATATTTT
CASSIGDVSSGNTIYF
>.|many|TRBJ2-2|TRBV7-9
TGTGCCAGCAGCCGGGCGGGTTCCGCGAACACCGGGGAGCTGTTTTTT
CASSRAGSANTGELFF
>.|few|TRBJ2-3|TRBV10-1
TGCGCCAGCAGTGACGGAGCGGCCCCTCGAGATACGCAGTATTTT
CASSDGAAPRDTQYF
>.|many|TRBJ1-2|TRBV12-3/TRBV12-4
TGTGCCAGCAGTTTTCAGGGTAGCTATGGCTACACCTTC
CASSFQGSYGYTF
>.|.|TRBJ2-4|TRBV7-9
TGTGCCAGCAGCTTTGGGTGGGGGGAGGACATTCAGTACTTC
CASSFGWGEDIQYF
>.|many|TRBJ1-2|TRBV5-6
TGTGCCAGCAGCTTGAGTCTCCAGGGCCCAACTAACTATGGCTACACCTTC
CASSLSLQGPTNYGYTF
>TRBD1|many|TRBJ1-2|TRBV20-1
TGCAGTGCTAGGGATCCCGGACAGGGGGCCTATGGCTACACCTTC
CSARDPGQGAYGYTF
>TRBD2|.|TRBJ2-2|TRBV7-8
TGTGCCAGCAGCTTCGAGCGGGGGCGATTTAACACCGGGGAGCTGTTTTTT
CASSFERGRFNTGELFF
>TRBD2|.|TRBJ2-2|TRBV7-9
TGTGCCAGCAGCCGTGCAGGGAGGGAAACCGGGGAGCTGTTTTTT
CASSRAGRETGELFF